These T cell receptor beta chains were read from a single sample in a study of cytomegalovirus exposure and HLA in healthy donors. Repertoires were generated with immunoSEQ multiplex PCR, while TCRdb's copy carries only in-frame clones and drops some. The table has 150,000 to 200,000 clones, about four fifths seen once. The source material was PBMCs. The receptors shown here come from a female donor in good health and CMV-seronegative. Each CDR3 is given with its conserved first and last residue. D genes are given only for firm matches. A clone size is listed for some rows: how often the clone was seen (once, few, many), or a class if it is expanded.

TRBV30	TRBJ1-2	NA	NA	CAWSVQNYGYTF	TGTGCCTGGAGTGTCCAGAACTATGGCTACACCTTC
TRBV5-6	TRBJ2-7	TRBD2	NA	CASTMIRTSGRYEQYF	TGTGCCAGCACCATGATCCGGACTAGCGGGAGATACGAGCAGTACTTC
TRBV27	TRBJ2-1	TRBD2	NA	CASSQLAGASYNEQFF	TGTGCCAGCAGCCAACTAGCGGGGGCGTCCTACAATGAGCAGTTCTTC
TRBV6-4	TRBJ2-1	TRBD2	NA	CASRIAGGQYNEQFF	TGTGCCAGCAGAATAGCGGGAGGACAGTACAATGAGCAGTTCTTC
TRBV7-9	TRBJ2-5	TRBD1	NA	CASSLTGTGEETQYF	TGTGCCAGCAGCTTAACCGGGACAGGGGAAGAGACCCAGTACTTC
TRBV28	TRBJ1-2	TRBD1	NA	CASQQIDRAYGYTF	TGTGCCAGCCAACAAATCGACAGGGCCTATGGCTACACCTTC
TRBV7-3	TRBJ2-7	NA	NA	CASSLFGGPYEQYF	TGTGCCAGCAGCTTATTCGGGGGGCCCTACGAGCAGTACTTC
TRBV30	TRBJ2-5	TRBD2	NA	CAWSGGGIETQYF	TGTGCCTGGAGCGGGGGGGGCATTGAGACCCAGTACTTC
TRBV7-2	TRBJ2-2	NA	NA	CASSLVAVTGELFF	TGTGCCAGCAGCTTAGTAGCCGTCACCGGGGAGCTGTTTTTT
TRBV28	TRBJ1-4	NA	NA	CASRPAGIDIYEKLFF	TGTGCCAGCAGGCCAGCGGGTATAGATATATATGAAAAACTGTTTTTT
TRBV4-1	TRBJ2-1	NA	NA	CASSHAGSSYNEQFF	TGCGCCAGCAGCCACGCGGGTAGCTCCTACAATGAGCAGTTCTTC
TRBV9	TRBJ2-5	NA	NA	CASSGAGYREETQYF	TGTGCCAGCAGCGGAGCCGGTTACAGGGAAGAGACCCAGTACTTC
TRBV13	TRBJ2-1	TRBD2	NA	CASSPRRVAGTYNEQFF	TGTGCCAGCAGCCCCCGTAGGGTAGCGGGTACATACAATGAGCAGTTCTTC
TRBV7-2	TRBJ2-7	TRBD2	NA	CASSLELAGGEQYF	TGTGCCAGCAGCTTAGAACTAGCGGGGGGCGAGCAGTACTTC
TRBV9	TRBJ1-1	NA	NA	CASSAEGRGNTEAFF	TGTGCCAGCAGCGCGGAGGGGAGGGGGAACACTGAAGCTTTCTTT
TRBV5-4	TRBJ1-2	NA	few	CASSSGSGRYGYTF	TGTGCCAGCAGTTCAGGGTCAGGCCGGTATGGCTACACCTTC
TRBV7-2	TRBJ2-5	TRBD1	NA	CASSLRTGTQETQYF	TGTGCCAGCAGCTTACGGACAGGGACTCAAGAGACCCAGTACTTC
TRBV9	TRBJ2-7	TRBD2	NA	CASSVGGLAGDEQYF	TGTGCCAGCAGCGTGGGTGGGCTAGCGGGGGACGAGCAGTACTTC
TRBV4-1	TRBJ2-2	TRBD2	few	CASSLGSGSVTGELFF	TGCGCCAGCAGCCTGGGCAGCGGGAGCGTCACCGGGGAGCTGTTTTTT
TRBV5-1	TRBJ1-1	NA	NA	CASSYRSGGTEAFF	TGCGCCAGCAGCTATCGGTCGGGTGGCACTGAAGCTTTCTTT
TRBV10-3	TRBJ2-7	TRBD2	once	CATGLAGVYEQYF	TGTGCCACTGGGCTAGCGGGAGTCTACGAGCAGTACTTC
TRBV27	TRBJ1-6	NA	NA	CASGSRQISPLHF	TGTGCCAGCGGAAGCAGACAAATTTCACCCCTCCACTTT
TRBV21-1	TRBJ1-3	NA	once	CASSKAPAIASDSFRNTIYF	TGTGCCAGCAGCAAAGCACCGGCTATAGCTTCTGATTCCTTTAGGAACACCATATATTTT
TRBV7-9	TRBJ1-1	NA	NA	CASSSVGRVAFF	TGTGCCAGCAGCTCCGTGGGGAGGGTAGCTTTCTTT
TRBV10-1	TRBJ2-2	TRBD1	NA	CASSEGTGENTGELFF	TGCGCCAGCAGTGAGGGGACAGGGGAGAACACCGGGGAGCTGTTTTTT
TRBV5-1	TRBJ2-2	NA	NA	CASSLGAGLNTGELFF	TGCGCCAGCAGCTTGGGCGCAGGGTTGAACACCGGGGAGCTGTTTTTT
TRBV11-2	TRBJ1-1	NA	NA	CASHQTGVVTEAFF	TGTGCCAGTCATCAAACCGGGGTGGTGACTGAAGCTTTCTTT
TRBV11-1	TRBJ2-5	NA	few	CASSLEVASETQYF	TGTGCCAGCAGCTTAGAAGTGGCCTCAGAGACCCAGTACTTC
TRBV5-8	TRBJ2-1	TRBD1	NA	CASSLRVGGTGGDEQFF	TGTGCCAGCAGCTTGAGAGTAGGTGGGACAGGGGGCGATGAGCAGTTCTTC
TRBV9	TRBJ1-5	TRBD1	NA	CASSVDGTGNQPQHF	TGTGCCAGCAGCGTAGATGGGACAGGTAATCAGCCCCAGCATTTT
TRBV6-5	TRBJ1-1	NA	NA	CASSYTGGGLGTEAFF	TGTGCCAGCAGTTACACCGGGGGGGGGCTGGGCACTGAAGCTTTCTTT
TRBV28	TRBJ1-3	NA	NA	CASEVAGALDTIYF	TGTGCCAGCGAAGTCGCAGGGGCTCTGGACACCATATATTTT
TRBV11-2	TRBJ1-5	NA	NA	CASSPRPGQTLNSNQPQHF	TGTGCCAGCAGCCCCCGCCCGGGACAAACACTTAATAGCAATCAGCCCCAGCATTTT
TRBV6-6	TRBJ2-5	NA	once	CASSYPTGLKETQYF	TGTGCCAGCAGTTATCCGACAGGATTAAAAGAGACCCAGTACTTC
TRBV6-1	TRBJ1-1	NA	NA	CASSWAGENTEAFF	TGTGCCAGCAGTTGGGCAGGGGAGAACACTGAAGCTTTCTTT
TRBV7-9	TRBJ2-3	TRBD2	NA	CASSLGLAGVGDTQYF	TGTGCCAGCAGCTTAGGACTAGCGGGAGTGGGAGATACGCAGTATTTT
TRBV2	TRBJ2-1	NA	NA	CASSERDFYNEQFF	TGTGCCAGCAGTGAAAGGGACTTCTACAATGAGCAGTTCTTC
TRBV9	TRBJ1-1	NA	NA	CASSVGGEMNTEAFF	TGTGCCAGCAGCGTAGGTGGAGAAATGAACACTGAAGCTTTCTTT
TRBV5-6	TRBJ2-7	TRBD1	few	CASHHTGGLYEQYF	TGTGCCAGCCATCATACAGGGGGACTCTACGAGCAGTACTTC
TRBV15	TRBJ2-1	TRBD1	NA	CATGQPSSYNEQFF	TGTGCCACGGGACAGCCGAGCTCCTACAATGAGCAGTTCTTC
TRBV5-1	TRBJ1-1	NA	once	CASSQDSTGSAFF	TGCGCCAGCAGCCAGGACTCGACAGGTTCGGCTTTCTTT
TRBV18	TRBJ2-5	NA	NA	CASSTRQNQETQYF	TGTGCCAGCTCAACCAGACAGAACCAAGAGACCCAGTACTTC
TRBV15	TRBJ1-5	TRBD1	NA	CATSSRQGQGSFQPQHF	TGTGCCACCAGCAGCCGGCAGGGACAGGGGAGTTTTCAGCCCCAGCATTTT
TRBV7-9	TRBJ2-1	TRBD2	NA	CSSSLRREQHEQFF	TGTTCCAGCAGCTTAAGGCGGGAGCAACATGAGCAGTTCTTC
TRBV7-6	TRBJ2-1	TRBD2	NA	CASSHERGPGNEQFF	TGTGCCAGCAGCCACGAGCGGGGGCCGGGGAATGAGCAGTTCTTC
TRBV7-9	TRBJ1-5	TRBD1	NA	CASSLYGQGNQPQHF	TGTGCCAGCAGCCTGTACGGACAGGGGAATCAGCCCCAGCATTTT
TRBV19	TRBJ2-7	TRBD1	NA	CASSSTGQGGREQYF	TGTGCCAGTAGCTCGACGGGACAGGGCGGTCGGGAGCAGTACTTC